The 25 T cell receptor beta chains below were found in one sample sequenced in a study of T cell responses to AZD1222 COVID-19 vaccine (dated by TCRdb to the early 2020s). Library preparation employed the immunoSEQ multiplex PCR assay. The source is immuneACCESS, and TCRdb retained only in-frame sequences with V and J called. Part of the clones is not carried over; for the studies checked, unresolved V genes explain less than half of this, and the remainder is unexplained. Present in this sample are more than 150,000 clones, about 89% of which were seen just once. About a tenth of the sample comes from the top ten. The sample's time point, from its label and the paper: about 28 days (+/-7) after the second vaccine dose. Sequences were derived from peripheral blood, sampled 28 days after the second AZD1222 dose. These receptors were taken from an adult who received the AZD1222 COVID-19 vaccine.

The chain uses TRBV5-1 and TRBJ2-5; 8 bases match TRBD2. Germline V gene data show CDR1 as SGHRS and CDR2 as YFSETQ. V gave up 0 bases and J gave up 3 bases; unmatched junction bases: 7. This CDR3 region has 16 residues. CDR3 protein: CASSLVGGRKEETQYF. CDR3 nucleotide sequence: TGCGCCAGCAGCTTGGTAGGCGGGAGGAAGGAAGAGACCCAGTACTTC.

This chain links TRBV19 with TRBJ1-5; D gene ambiguous. The CDR3 sequence is 14 residues long. Trimming took off 8 bases at V and 5 bases at J, with 16 bases between the two ends. CDR1 and CDR2 from the germline V gene are LNHDA and SQIVND (reference sequence). The CDR3 bases are TGTGCCAGTGCCGGGATCCCGGCGGATCAGCCCCAGCATTTT. As protein: CASAGIPADQPQHF.

V is TRBV19 and J is TRBJ1-1; the D gene is possibly TRBD1 (6 bases). The ends were cut back, 6 bases at V and 5 bases at J, with 16 bases in the middle. This CDR3 contains 14 residues. Germline V gene lookup returns CDR1 LNHDA and CDR2 SQIVND (reference sequence). The CDR3 DNA reads TGTGCCAGTAGCCTCAAGGGGGGGCGGACTGAAGCTTTCTTT. It is translated as CASSLKGGRTEAFF.

V and J are TRBV19 and TRBJ2-1, with 9 positions matching TRBD2. The CDR3 has 15 residues. The V and J ends lost 3 bases and 9 bases, in that order; junction bases with no gene match: 9. Germline V gives CDR1 LNHDA, CDR2 SQIVND (reference sequence). In DNA form, the CDR3 reads TGTGCCAGTAGTATCACTTTGCCAGCGGGAGGTGAGCAGTTCTTC. It codes for CASSITLPAGGEQFF.

CDR3: CASRTGTPNSPLHF. CDR3 sequence (DNA): TGTGCCAGCAGGACCGGGACCCCTAATTCACCCCTCCACTTT. V usage is TRBV27 and J usage is TRBJ1-6; possible D gene TRBD1, 5 bases. The V and J ends lost 6 bases and 6 bases respectively, with 12 bases between them. Germline V gives CDR1 MNHEY, CDR2 SMNVEV (reference sequence). The CDR3 runs 14 residues.

The genes are TRBV5-1 and TRBJ2-3, with D tentatively TRBD1 (6 bases). CDR1 is SGHRS, CDR2 YFSETQ, per germline. V lost 4 bases and J lost 3, with 24 bases in between. This CDR3 is built from 18 residues. As DNA, the CDR3 is TGCGCCAGCAGCCCAGCCCCCTCTCGGCAGGGGCGGACAGATACGCAGTATTTT. This codes for CASSPAPSRQGRTDTQYF.

CDR3 nucleotide sequence: TGTGCCAGCAGCGGTCCGACAGGGGGCGGTGAGCAGTTCTTC. Amino acid sequence: CASSGPTGGGEQFF. The chain uses TRBV11-3 and TRBJ2-1; TRBD1 agrees at 10 bases. With V trimmed by 5 bases and J by 9 bases, 7 bases remained unmatched. The CDR3 is 14 amino acids. The germline CDR1 and CDR2 sequences are SGHNT and YENEEA. Complete variable domain (other parts from reference TRBV11-3 and TRBJ2-1): EAGVVQSPRYKIIEKKQPVAFWCNPISGHNTLYWYLQNLGQGPELLIRYENEEAVDDSQLPKDRFSAERLKGVDSTLKIQPAELGDSAVYLCASSGPTGGGEQFFGPGTRLTVL.

This sequence joins TRBV9 and TRBJ1-1; D is ambiguous. The germline V and J ends were trimmed by 0 bases and 1 base, with 7 bases remaining between them. The length of the CDR3 is 14 residues. CDR1 is SGDLS, CDR2 YYNGEE, per germline. CDR3 residues: CASSVAQTNTEAFF. The CDR3 bases are TGTGCCAGCAGCGTAGCTCAAACGAACACTGAAGCTTTCTTT.

The CDR3 region is CATSEPGRYEQYF. CDR3 coding DNA: TGTGCCACCAGTGAACCTGGGAGATACGAGCAGTACTTC. V and J are TRBV24-1 and TRBJ2-7, with D perhaps TRBD2 (5 bases). The V end lost 4 bases, the J end lost 4 bases, and 10 bases lay between the germline ends. The CDR3 has 13 amino acids. Germline-derived CDR1 and CDR2 are KGHDR and SFDVKD.

The chain recombines TRBV28 with TRBJ1-4; D gene ambiguous. CDR1 is MDHEN, CDR2 SYDVKM, per germline. This CDR3 spans 15 amino acids. V lost 7 bases to trimming and J lost 3 bases, with 15 bases between them. DNA for the CDR3: TGTGCCAGCATAAGCAGCACAGAGTCTAATGAAAAACTGTTTTTT. Its translation is CASISSTESNEKLFF.

This clone was recorded only once. The chain recombines TRBV5-6 with TRBJ1-6; D possibly corresponds to TRBD1 (5 bases). This CDR3 region has 14 residues. CDR1 is SGHDT and CDR2 is YYEEEE in the germline V gene. Trimming shortened V by 4 bases and J by 12 bases, and 17 bases separated the two germline ends. The CDR3 region has the DNA TGTGCCAGCAGCACGGACGGACCGGGGGGACCCCTCCACTTT. Encoded protein: CASSTDGPGGPLHF.

The V and J genes are TRBV6-1 and TRBJ1-1; unclear D gene. Germline-derived CDR1 and CDR2 are MNHNS and SASEGT. There are 14 residues in the CDR3. The V end lost 1 base, the J end lost 4 bases, and 10 bases lay between the germline ends. The CDR3 reads CASSEEWQFTEAFF. The CDR3 DNA reads as TGTGCCAGCAGTGAAGAGTGGCAGTTCACTGAAGCTTTCTTT.

The chain joins TRBV6-1 to TRBJ1-3; no clear D gene. CDR1 and CDR2 (germline): MNHNS, SASEGT. The CDR3 sequence is 16 residues long. Trimming pared 2 bases from V and 0 bases from J, leaving 11 bases between. CDR3 DNA: TGTGCCAGCAGTGAACAGCAGGTTATCTCTGGAAACACCATATATTTT. Residues: CASSEQQVISGNTIYF.

The gene calls are TRBV5-1 and TRBJ1-4, with D perhaps matching TRBD1 (5 bases). Germline V gives CDR1 SGHRS, CDR2 YFSETQ. V was pared by 0 bases and J by 2 bases, with 5 bases between. This CDR3 comprises 14 residues. The CDR3, as DNA: TGCGCCAGCAGCTTGGGACAGACTAATGAAAAACTGTTTTTT. Its protein product is CASSLGQTNEKLFF.

The CDR3 here is CATTEGVMNTEAFF. CDR3 DNA: TGTGCCACGACCGAGGGGGTAATGAACACTGAAGCTTTCTTT. This chain connects TRBV28 to TRBJ1-1; tentative D call: TRBD1 (6 bases). There are 14 residues in the CDR3. Germline lookup yields CDR1 MDHEN and CDR2 SYDVKM. V gave up 10 bases and J gave up 0 bases, with 15 bases separating them.

The J gene is TRBJ2-1, the V gene TRBV7-2; D remains unclear. V was shortened by 0 bases and J by 5 bases, with 5 bases between the two germline ends. Germline V gene data show CDR1 as SGHTA and CDR2 as FQGNSA. This CDR3 region has 13 residues. CDR3 sequence (DNA): TGTGCCAGCAGCTTAGCAGTGAACAATGAGCAGTTCTTC. This sequence encodes CASSLAVNNEQFF.

The chain recombines TRBV12-3 or TRBV12-4 with TRBJ2-2; D is perhaps TRBD2 (6 bases). The CDR3 sequence is 13 residues long. The V gene lost 7 bases and the J gene lost 2 bases, with 8 bases spanning the gap. CDR3 DNA sequence: TGTGCCAGCACGGCGGGAAACACCGGGGAGCTGTTTTTT. Translation gives CASTAGNTGELFF.

In this sample, this clone is hyperexpanded. The CDR3 region has the DNA TGTGCCAGCAGCCAGGGACAGCCATCATCGGATACGCAGTATTTT. Encoded protein: CASSQGQPSSDTQYF. V usage is TRBV4-2 and J usage is TRBJ2-3, with 7 bases fitting TRBD1. The CDR3 runs 15 residues. The trim removed 3 bases at V and 6 bases at J, leaving 9 bases unmatched. The germline V gene encodes CDR1 LGHNA and CDR2 YNFKEQ.

V usage is TRBV4-3 and J usage is TRBJ2-3; D gene unclear. V lost 1 base and J lost 0, with 8 bases in between. The CDR3 extends over 15 amino acids. Germline loops: CDR1 LGHNA, CDR2 YSLEER. CDR3 nucleotide sequence: TGCGCCAGCAGCCAAGCGCGGTCTAGCACAGATACGCAGTATTTT. Its protein product is CASSQARSSTDTQYF.

The rearrangement joins TRBV5-6 to TRBJ1-4, with a weak D call TRBD1 (5 bases). Germline loops: CDR1 SGHDT, CDR2 YYEEEE. V lost 2 bases and J 0 bases, leaving 8 bases between the germline ends. This CDR3 comprises 15 residues. CDR3 protein: CASSFLGATNEKLFF. The CDR3 nucleotides read TGTGCCAGCAGCTTCCTGGGGGCAACTAATGAAAAACTGTTTTTT.

The chain uses TRBV7-2 and TRBJ2-3, with D perhaps TRBD1 or TRBD2 (5 bases each). Trimming cost V 5 bases and J 2 bases, with 11 bases left between them. Germline CDR1 and CDR2: SGHTA and FQGNSA. The CDR3 sequence is 14 residues long. This chain's CDR3 is CASSKTGPTDTQYF. CDR3 DNA sequence: TGTGCCAGCAGCAAGACGGGGCCCACAGATACGCAGTATTTT.

The V call is TRBV6-2 or TRBV6-3, the J call TRBJ1-5; 7 nucleotides align to TRBD1. The CDR3 covers 19 residues. V was clipped by 2 bases and J by 5 bases; unmatched bases: 18. Looked up from germline, CDR1 is MNHEY and CDR2 is SVGEGT. This CDR3 is CASSYIAQGFRQGDQPQHF. The CDR3 DNA sequence: TGTGCCAGCAGTTACATTGCCCAAGGTTTTCGACAGGGCGATCAGCCCCAGCATTTT.

This clone occurred many times. J is TRBJ1-2 and V is TRBV14; D is undetermined. Germline CDR1 SGHDN, CDR2 FVKESK. Deletions cut 5 bases from V and 3 bases from J, with 10 bases between. CDR3 length: 13 residues. The CDR3 loop is CASSSDGYYGYTF. The CDR3, as DNA: TGTGCCAGCAGCTCGGACGGGTACTATGGCTACACCTTC. The variable domain in full, completed from reference TRBV14 and TRBJ1-2, reads EAGVTQFPSHSVIEKGQTVTLRCDPISGHDNLYWYRRVMGKEIKFLLHFVKESKQDESGMPNNRFLAERTGGTYSTLKVQPAELEDSGVYFCASSSDGYYGYTFGSGTRLTVV.

The chain recombines TRBV19 with TRBJ2-2; 9 bases align to TRBD2. The CDR3 length is 16 residues. The ends lost 5 bases at V and 7 bases at J; junction bases unmatched: 11. Germline V lookup: CDR1 LNHDA, CDR2 SQIVND (reference sequence). The CDR3 coding sequence is TGTGCCAGTAGTCTCGGAGGTAGCGGGAGATTCGGGGAGCTGTTTTTT. Translating gives CASSLGGSGRFGELFF.

The chain combines TRBV4-3 with TRBJ1-1; tentatively, D is TRBD1 (5 bases). The CDR3 is 15 amino acids. Per the germline V gene, CDR1 is LGHNA and CDR2 is YSLEER. V gave up 1 base and J gave up 10 bases, with 19 bases separating them. CDR3 loop: CASSQALYIRDPAFF. CDR3 DNA: TGCGCCAGCAGCCAAGCCCTATATATCAGGGACCCAGCTTTCTTT.